This T cell receptor beta chain was observed in a study of T-cell memory formation after mild COVID-19. Points from the study as a whole: Pre-infection memory showed some responding clones, and this suggested that cross-reactive memory joined.

The CDR3 has 15 amino acids. Germline loops: CDR1 MNHNY, CDR2 SVGAGI (reference sequence). The J segment lost 4 bases and the V segment lost 2 bases, leaving 7 bases of the junction unmatched. TCRdb reprocessed the 5' RACE reads with MiXCR, giving one entry per CDR3 protein. In the table there are around 300,000 distinct CDR3 sequences, 10% to 15% of which are singletons. This clonotype was recorded a few times. The antigen is undetermined. The receptor comes from a man aged 18 to 30 who had mild COVID-19 (a few samples of this study predate the infection). Cell type and time point are not known. Sequencing input: PBMCs or a T cell subset sorted from them (not recorded which). This chain uses TRBV6-6 with TRBJ2-5, with TRBD2 identical over 7 bases. The CDR3 region is CASSYRLAVGETQYF. Here the CDR3 DNA reads TGTGCCAGCAGTTACCGGCTAGCGGTGGGAGAGACCCAGTACTTC.